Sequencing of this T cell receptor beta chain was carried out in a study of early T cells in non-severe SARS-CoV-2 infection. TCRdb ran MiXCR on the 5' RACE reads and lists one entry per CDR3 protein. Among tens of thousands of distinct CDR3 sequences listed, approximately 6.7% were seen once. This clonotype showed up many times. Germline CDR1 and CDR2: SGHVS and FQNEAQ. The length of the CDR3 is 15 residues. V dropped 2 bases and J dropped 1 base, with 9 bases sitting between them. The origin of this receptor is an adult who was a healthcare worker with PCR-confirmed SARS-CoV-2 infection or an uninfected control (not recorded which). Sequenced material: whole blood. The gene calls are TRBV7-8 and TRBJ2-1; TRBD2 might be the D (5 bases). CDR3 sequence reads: CASSLKRVSYNEQFF. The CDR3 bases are TGTGCCAGCAGCTTAAAGAGGGTTTCCTACAATGAGCAGTTCTTC.